The 28 T cell receptor beta chains presented below share a single source sample, sequenced in a study of PD-L1 blockade in urothelial cancer. Sequencing used immunoSEQ multiplex PCR; TCRdb keeps in-frame clones, though not all of them. This table has some 53,000 clones, around 77% appearing once. Sequencing was performed on PBMCs, taken around atezolizumab (anti-PD-L1) treatment. These receptor sequences come from a man aged 70 or older with urothelial cancer.

V usage is TRBV28 and J usage is TRBJ1-1; D is perhaps TRBD1 (6 bases). Germline-derived CDR1 and CDR2 are MDHEN and SYDVKM. Trimming removed 6 bases from V and 5 bases from J, with 10 bases in between. There are 12 residues in the CDR3. In DNA form, the CDR3 reads TGTGCCAGCAGACTCCAGGGGACTGAAGCTTTCTTT. This codes for CASRLQGTEAFF.

The gene calls are TRBV7-6 and TRBJ2-3, with unresolved D. The germline CDR1 and CDR2 sequences are SGHVS and FNYEAQ. This CDR3 is built from 15 residues. Trimming removed 1 base at V and 2 bases at J, with 10 bases between. The CDR3 is CASSLGDTPTDTQYF. CDR3 in DNA: TGTGCCAGCAGCTTAGGAGATACCCCCACAGATACGCAGTATTTT.

In this sample, this clone turned up a few times. The genes are TRBV18 and TRBJ1-4; TRBD1 matches 12 bases. CDR1 and CDR2 from the germline V gene are KGHSH and LQKENI. Trimming cost V 4 bases and J 5 bases; bases outside gene matches: 5. CDR3 size: 16 residues. For the CDR3, the DNA is TGTGCCAGCTCACAGGGACAGGGGGCTCCCAATGAAAAACTGTTTTTT. Translating it yields CASSQGQGAPNEKLFF.

V and J are TRBV14 and TRBJ1-6; D perhaps matches TRBD1 (6 bases). Deletions cut 4 bases from V and 6 bases from J, with 16 bases between. Germline V CDR1 and CDR2: SGHDN, FVKESK. The CDR3 consists of 16 residues. In DNA, the CDR3 is TGTGCCAGCAGCCGTACAGGGCGCGAATTTAATTCACCCCTCCACTTT. It is translated as CASSRTGREFNSPLHF.

The CDR3 DNA is TGTGCCAGCAGCCTAAATTGGGGGGGGGACATTCAGTACTTC. Translation: CASSLNWGGDIQYF. This rearrangement joins TRBV5-4 to TRBJ2-4, with 7 nucleotides matching TRBD2. J was trimmed by 8 bases and V by 4 bases; bases with no gene match: 9. Germline V gene lookup returns CDR1 SGHNT and CDR2 YYREEE (reference sequence). CDR3 length: 14 amino acids. The variable domain in full, with the rest retrieved from reference TRBV5-4 and TRBJ2-4, is ETGVTQSPTHLIKTRGQQVTLRCSSQSGHNTVSWYQQALGQGPQFIFQYYREEENGRGNFPPRFSGLQFPNYSSELNVNALELDDSALYLCASSLNWGGDIQYFGAGTRLSVL.

The chain links TRBV9 to TRBJ1-1; D perhaps matches TRBD1 (5 bases). CDR1 is SGDLS, CDR2 YYNGEE, per germline. The CDR3 contains 14 residues. The germline V and J ends were trimmed by 2 bases and 5 bases, with 13 bases remaining between them. In DNA, the CDR3 is TGTGCCAGCAGCGTGGGAGTACGGGGGACTGAAGCTTTCTTT. Encoded protein: CASSVGVRGTEAFF. Looking up the rest from reference TRBV9 and TRBJ1-1 gives the full variable domain: DSGVTQTPKHLITATGQRVTLRCSPRSGDLSVYWYQQSLDQGLQFLIQYYNGEERAKGNILERFSAQQFPDLHSELNLSSLELGDSALYFCASSVGVRGTEAFFGQGTRLTVV.

The chain is built from TRBV4-2 and TRBJ1-2; no clear D gene. The CDR3 runs to 15 residues. From germline, CDR1 is LGHNA and CDR2 YNFKEQ. V shed 1 base and J shed 4 bases, with 13 bases lying between them. The CDR3 spells CASSQVSSTGYGYTF. The CDR3 coding sequence is TGTGCCAGCAGCCAAGTTTCTAGTACGGGCTATGGCTACACCTTC.

The chain carries TRBV7-8 and TRBJ1-2; D is possibly TRBD1 (5 bases). This CDR3 contains 14 residues. Deletions cut 2 bases from V and 4 bases from J, with 11 bases between. Germline V CDR1 and CDR2: SGHVS, FQNEAQ. The CDR3: CASSLQGRGYGYTF. Written as DNA, the CDR3 is TGTGCCAGCAGCTTACAGGGCCGTGGCTATGGCTACACCTTC.

This chain links TRBV27 with TRBJ1-5; D is perhaps TRBD1 (5 bases). The germline V gene has CDR1 MNHEY and CDR2 SMNVEV (reference sequence). V was pared by 2 bases and J by 7 bases, with 9 bases between. The CDR3 loop spans 13 amino acids. The chain's CDR3 is CASSLDRNQPQHF. As DNA, the CDR3 is TGTGCCAGCAGTTTAGACAGAAACCAGCCCCAGCATTTT.

V is TRBV6-5 and J is TRBJ1-2, with D hard to call. Germline CDR1 and CDR2: MNHEY and SVGAGI. V gave up 6 bases and J gave up 6 bases, with 20 bases separating them. CDR3 size: 15 residues. The CDR3 region has the DNA TGTGCCAGCAGATCCGGCGGGGAGGCCCGTAATGGCTACACCTTC. It codes for CASRSGGEARNGYTF.

This chain joins TRBV19 and TRBJ2-5; weak D call: TRBD1 (5 bases). This CDR3 has 14 amino acids. Germline CDR1 and CDR2: LNHDA and SQIVND (reference sequence). The V end was cut by 3 bases, the J end by 4 bases, with 12 bases between. CDR3 sequence (DNA): TGTGCCAGTAGTATCAGGGCCGTAGGAGAGACCCAGTACTTC. Translating gives CASSIRAVGETQYF.

This chain connects TRBV9 to TRBJ1-3, with 10 bases aligning to TRBD1. J gave up 4 bases and V 4 bases, and 8 bases lay outside the gene matches. This CDR3 is built from 16 residues. Germline CDR1 and CDR2: SGDLS and YYNGEE. The CDR3, as DNA: TGTGCCAGCAGCTTTGGGACAGGGGAGGCCGGAAACACCATATATTTT. Translation: CASSFGTGEAGNTIYF.

The chain joins TRBV5-4 to TRBJ2-1, with a possible D match to TRBD2 (5 bases). Trimming left V 4 bases short and J 8 bases short, with 13 bases between. There are 13 residues in the CDR3. In germline, CDR1 is SGHNT, CDR2 YYREEE (reference sequence). The CDR3 DNA is TGTGCCAGCAGCCCGGACTCGGGTTATGAGCAGTTCTTC. Amino acid sequence: CASSPDSGYEQFF.

This chain connects TRBV7-3 to TRBJ2-1; D may be TRBD2 (7 bases). V was clipped by 5 bases and J by 5 bases, with 10 bases between them. The germline CDR1 and CDR2 sequences are SGHTA and FQGTGA. The CDR3 covers 13 residues. The CDR3 sequence: CASSRGGNNEQFF. CDR3 DNA: TGTGCCAGCAGCAGGGGGGGGAACAATGAGCAGTTCTTC.

This chain's CDR3 is CASSISLAGWTGELFF. For the CDR3, the DNA is TGTGCCAGTAGTATCTCGTTAGCGGGTTGGACCGGGGAGCTGTTTTTT. The chain joins TRBV19 to TRBJ2-2; TRBD2 agrees at 7 bases. Germline V gene data show CDR1 as LNHDA and CDR2 as SQIVND (reference sequence). The V gene end was trimmed by 3 bases and the J gene end by 5 bases; junction bases not matched to a gene: 9. This CDR3 region has 16 residues.

The sample holds a few counts of this clone. The chain has TRBV6-1 and TRBJ1-5; no reliable D call. Looked up from germline, CDR1 is MNHNS and CDR2 is SASEGT. The CDR3 spans 12 residues. V was shortened by 6 bases and J by 4 bases, with 7 bases between the two germline ends. Written as DNA, the CDR3 is TGTGCCAGCAGGGCAGTAAATCAGCCCCAGCATTTT. It encodes CASRAVNQPQHF.

The chain combines TRBV5-5 with TRBJ1-2; D perhaps matches TRBD1 (6 bases). The V gene's germline CDR1 is SGHKS and CDR2 YYEKEE (reference sequence). V lost 1 base to trimming and J lost 5 bases, with 21 bases between them. The CDR3 contains 17 residues. For the CDR3, the DNA is TGTGCCAGCAGCTTGTCGCTCCCCGTGCCAGGGGATTATGGCTACACCTTC. Its translation: CASSLSLPVPGDYGYTF.

This clone showed up just once. The chain has TRBV19 and TRBJ1-2; D is unclear. From germline, CDR1 is LNHDA and CDR2 SQIVND (reference sequence). This CDR3 region has 15 residues. Trimming removed 2 bases from V and 5 bases from J, with 15 bases in between. CDR3 sequence: CASSIRDFRVYGYTF. The CDR3 DNA is TGTGCCAGTAGTATACGAGACTTTCGGGTTTATGGCTACACCTTC.

V usage is TRBV9 and J usage is TRBJ2-7; D possibly corresponds to TRBD2 (6 bases). Per germline, CDR1 SGDLS and CDR2 YYNGEE. Trimming pared 1 base from V and 5 bases from J, leaving 16 bases between. The CDR3 covers 15 residues. In nucleotides, the CDR3 is TGTGCCAGCAGCGTAAGGGGACTTGAGGGAAACGAGCAGTACTTC. This gives the protein CASSVRGLEGNEQYF.

This clone was counted a single time. The rearrangement joins TRBV5-4 to TRBJ2-1; tentative D call: TRBD2 (5 bases). V gave up 3 bases and J gave up 2 bases, with 15 bases separating them. Germline assignment: CDR1 SGHNT and CDR2 YYREEE (reference sequence). The CDR3 length is 16 residues. CDR3: CASSSRGVFPYNEQFF. The CDR3 DNA sequence: TGTGCCAGCAGCTCACGGGGAGTTTTTCCCTACAATGAGCAGTTCTTC.

V gene TRBV19 combines with J gene TRBJ1-2; 7 nucleotides line up with TRBD1. Germline CDR1 and CDR2: LNHDA and SQIVND (reference sequence). The CDR3 totals 13 residues. The V and J ends lost 9 bases and 13 bases, in that order; junction bases with no gene match: 17. The CDR3 spells CASGQDFVGRLTF. CDR3 nucleotide sequence: TGTGCCAGCGGACAGGACTTTGTGGGACGGCTCACCTTC.

The chain has TRBV6-5 and TRBJ1-4, with 9 bases identical to TRBD1. V shed 2 bases and J 4 bases; nucleotides not matched to a gene: 2. Looked up from germline, CDR1 is MNHEY and CDR2 is SVGAGI. The CDR3 consists of 15 residues. The CDR3 coding sequence is TGTGCCAGCAGTTACGAGACAGGGGGTAATGAAAAACTGTTTTTT. This sequence encodes CASSYETGGNEKLFF.

The DNA of the CDR3 is TGCGCCAGCAGCGGATACAGGGGCCCAGGCACCGGGGAGCTGTTTTTT. This encodes CASSGYRGPGTGELFF. The chain joins TRBV5-1 to TRBJ2-2, with 7 bases that match TRBD1. CDR3 size: 16 residues. CDR1 and CDR2 from the germline V gene are SGHRS and YFSETQ. V was clipped by 4 bases and J by 4 bases; unmatched bases: 10.

A single count supports this clone. The gene calls are TRBV10-1 and TRBJ1-2; 7 bases fit TRBD1. CDR3 length: 16 amino acids. V lost 6 bases to trimming and J lost 8 bases; unmatched junction nucleotides: 18. Germline CDR1 and CDR2: WNHNN and SYGVQD (reference sequence). CDR3 residues: CASSQLRDSPVGGYTF. The DNA for the CDR3 is TGCGCCAGCAGCCAACTTAGGGACAGTCCCGTCGGGGGCTACACCTTC.

The chain links TRBV5-1 to TRBJ2-4, with D possibly matching TRBD2 (5 bases). V shed 4 bases and J shed 0 bases, with 11 bases lying between them. Germline V lookup: CDR1 SGHRS, CDR2 YFSETQ. CDR3 length equals 15 residues. As DNA, the CDR3 is TGCGCCAGCAGCGACGGACTTCTAGCCAAAAACATTCAGTACTTC. Its protein product is CASSDGLLAKNIQYF.

This rearrangement joins TRBV6-5 to TRBJ1-3; 7 positions match TRBD1. Looked up from germline, CDR1 is MNHEY and CDR2 is SVGAGI. The CDR3 is 13 amino acids. V dropped 10 bases and J dropped 6; count of bases not matched to a gene: 9. CDR3 sequence reads: CATQGDGVNTIYF. CDR3 bases: TGTGCCACTCAGGGGGACGGCGTAAACACCATATATTTT.

J is TRBJ1-5 and V is TRBV5-1; D may be TRBD1 (5 bases). CDR1 and CDR2 from the germline V gene are SGHRS and YFSETQ. V lost 0 bases and J lost 4, with 11 bases in between. This CDR3 is 15 amino acids long. In DNA form, the CDR3 reads TGCGCCAGCAGCTTGGAAGGCCAGGGAAATCAGCCCCAGCATTTT. Translation: CASSLEGQGNQPQHF.

J is TRBJ2-1 and V is TRBV7-2, with 9 bases that match TRBD2. Unmatched junction bases numbered 11, after V lost 6 bases and J lost 2 bases. The CDR3 is made up of 17 amino acids. Germline V gives CDR1 SGHTA, CDR2 FQGNSA. CDR3 in DNA: TGTGCCAGCAGTCATCAGCGGGCTAGCGGGGCCTACAATGAGCAGTTCTTC. The encoded protein is CASSHQRASGAYNEQFF.